This TCR beta chain is drawn from a study of cytomegalovirus exposure and HLA in healthy donors. The donors were in the 120-subject validation cohort; that cohort was separate from the approximately 700-subject first cohort. Data came from immunoSEQ multiplex PCR; TCRdb stores just in-frame clones and leaves some out. The sample includes some 130,000 clones, more than 70% of them seen just once. Broader study findings: A later analysis found first-cohort TCR clusters tended to co-occur in the approximately 110 validation repertoires.

The CDR3 runs to 14 residues. Unmatched junction bases numbered 12, after V lost 7 bases and J lost 8 bases. The germline V gene has CDR1 MNHEY and CDR2 SVGAGI. Turning to this clone: The antigen remains unidentified.

The material sequenced was PBMCs. The TCR comes from a man aged 25-45 years in good health and CMV-seronegative. This sequence joins TRBV6-5 and TRBJ1-1, with 8 bases that match TRBD1. The CDR3 coding sequence is TGTGCCAGCAAAAAACCGGGACAGGAAGGGGAAGCTTTCTTT. Translation gives CASKKPGQEGEAFF.